The 25 T cell receptor beta chains presented below share a single source sample, sequenced in a study of blood T cell repertoires in COVID-19. The data were produced by immunoSEQ multiplex PCR, yet TCRdb's version contains in-frame clones alone and is incomplete. The sample includes roughly 350,000 clones, more than 85% seen only once; the top ten take roughly 18%. Material: PBMCs or T cells enriched from blood (not recorded which). Receptors were obtained from a woman aged 25 to 39 who had recovered from COVID-19.

The chain has TRBV15 and TRBJ1-2, with D hard to call. With 0 bases removed from V and 6 bases from J, the gap between germline ends came to 8 bases. The CDR3 totals 13 residues. The germline V gene encodes CDR1 LNHNV and CDR2 YYDKDF (reference sequence). CDR3: CATSRDLTNGYTF. CDR3 DNA: TGTGCCACCAGCAGAGATTTAACAAATGGCTACACCTTC. The whole variable domain, filled in from reference TRBV15 and TRBJ1-2, reads DAMVIQNPRYQVTQFGKPVTLSCSQTLNHNVMYWYQQKSSQAPKLLFHYYDKDFNNEADTPDNFQSRRPNTSFCFLDIRSPGLGDTAMYLCATSRDLTNGYTFGSGTRLTVV.

The chain couples TRBV12-3 or TRBV12-4 to TRBJ2-7; possible D gene TRBD2, 6 bases. Trimming pared 5 bases from V and 9 bases from J, leaving 17 bases between. This CDR3 has 13 amino acids. The CDR3 coding sequence is TGTGCCAGCAGTACCGGGACTCGCCGCGCGCAGTACTTC. Encoded protein: CASSTGTRRAQYF.

V gene TRBV28 combines with J gene TRBJ2-1; 7 nucleotides agree with TRBD2. Trimming cost V 3 bases and J 6 bases; bases outside gene matches: 5. Germline V lookup: CDR1 MDHEN, CDR2 SYDVKM. This CDR3 comprises 14 residues. CDR3 residues: CASSLRLAFNEQFF. Here the CDR3 DNA reads TGTGCCAGCAGTTTGAGACTAGCATTCAATGAGCAGTTCTTC. The variable domain in full, completed from reference TRBV28 and TRBJ2-1, reads DVKVTQSSRYLVKRTGEKVFLECVQDMDHENMFWYRQDPGLGLRLIYFSYDVKMKEKGDIPEGYSVSREKKERFSLILESASTNQTSMYLCASSLRLAFNEQFFGPGTRLTVL.

The chain links TRBV27 to TRBJ1-4; TRBD1 might be the D (6 bases). Trimming cost V 8 bases and J 8 bases, with 18 bases left between them. CDR3 size: 14 residues. Germline V gene lookup returns CDR1 MNHEY and CDR2 SMNVEV (reference sequence). CDR3 amino acids: CASGRAQGQEKLFF. In DNA form, the CDR3 reads TGTGCCAGCGGACGTGCCCAGGGGCAAGAAAAACTGTTTTTT. Full variable domain (rest looked up from reference TRBV27 and TRBJ1-4): EAQVTQNPRYLITVTGKKLTVTCSQNMNHEYMSWYRQDPGLGLRQIYYSMNVEVTDKGDVPEGYKVSRKEKRNFPLILESPSPNQTSLYFCASGRAQGQEKLFFGSGTQLSVL.

This chain links TRBV9 with TRBJ2-1, with D possibly being TRBD2 (5 bases). The germline gives CDR1 SGDLS, CDR2 YYNGEE. The germline V and J ends were trimmed by 3 bases and 0 bases, with 10 bases remaining between them. CDR3 length equals 15 residues. In DNA, the CDR3 is TGTGCCAGCAGCGGCGGGTTTTTCTCCTACAATGAGCAGTTCTTC. Translated: CASSGGFFSYNEQFF.

The gene calls are TRBV7-8 and TRBJ2-7, with 13 bases lining up with TRBD2. The CDR3 covers 17 residues. Germline V gene sequence: CDR1 SGHVS, CDR2 FQNEAQ. V was pared by 5 bases and J by 0 bases, with 7 bases of the junction left unmatched. The CDR3 DNA sequence: TGTGCCAGCAGCCGGACTAGCGGGAGTACGGGCTCCTACGAGCAGTACTTC. Amino acids: CASSRTSGSTGSYEQYF.

This clone is a singleton in its sample. This chain links TRBV7-2 with TRBJ1-6; TRBD1 matches at 8 bases. The CDR3 is 15 residues long. V was pared by 5 bases and J by 9 bases, with 9 bases of the junction left unmatched. Germline-derived CDR1 and CDR2 are SGHTA and FQGNSA. The CDR3 sequence is CASSLGQGLGSPLHF. CDR3 sequence (DNA): TGTGCCAGCAGCCTAGGACAGGGCCTTGGTTCACCCCTCCACTTT.

There are a few counts of this clone. The rearrangement joins TRBV10-3 to TRBJ1-5; no firm D call. V was shortened by 0 bases and J by 4 bases, with 7 bases between the two germline ends. Germline CDR1 is ENHRY and CDR2 is SYGVKD. The length of the CDR3 is 14 residues. The CDR3 nucleotides read TGTGCCATCAGTGAGTCGAGCGGGAATCAGCCCCAGCATTTT. Residues: CAISESSGNQPQHF.

The rearrangement uses TRBV16 and TRBJ1-5, with 9 nucleotides matching TRBD1. The junction had 5 bases not matched to a gene; V was cut back by 3 bases and J by 5 bases. In germline, CDR1 is KGHSY, CDR2 FQNENV. CDR3 length: 15 amino acids. The CDR3 protein is CASSHTTGGDQPQHF. CDR3 nucleotides: TGTGCCAGCAGCCATACGACAGGGGGGGATCAGCCCCAGCATTTT.

This sequence joins TRBV4-2 and TRBJ1-2, with D possibly matching TRBD1 (5 bases). This CDR3 spans 14 amino acids. Germline CDR1 and CDR2: LGHNA and YNFKEQ. The V end lost 0 bases, the J end lost 4 bases, and 9 bases lay between the germline ends. The chain's CDR3 is CASSQEAGLYGYTF. DNA for the CDR3: TGTGCCAGCAGCCAAGAGGCGGGGCTCTATGGCTACACCTTC.

Points on this clone: Additional DNA sequences in this sample encode the identical CDR3. V gene TRBV5-1 combines with J gene TRBJ1-2; TRBD1 aligns across 7 bases. Germline CDR1 and CDR2: SGHRS and YFSETQ. The CDR3 is 13 amino acids. V lost 0 bases and J lost 8; bases outside the gene matches: 4. The CDR3 DNA follows: TGCGCCAGCAGCTTGGGACAGGGTGGAGGCTACACCTTC. Protein sequence: CASSLGQGGGYTF.

This chain's CDR3 is CASSPVPRGGTDTQYF. CDR3 DNA: TGTGCCAGCAGCCCCGTCCCCAGGGGAGGCACAGATACGCAGTATTTT. The chain has TRBV7-8 and TRBJ2-3; D is perhaps TRBD1 (6 bases). CDR1 and CDR2 from the germline V gene are SGHVS and FQNEAQ. The length of the CDR3 is 16 residues. Trimming pared 5 bases from V and 1 base from J, leaving 16 bases between.

This chain uses TRBV28 with TRBJ2-1; 7 nucleotides align to TRBD2. The V gene end was trimmed by 6 bases and the J gene end by 2 bases; junction bases not matched to a gene: 10. The CDR3 is made up of 16 amino acids. Germline V gene sequence: CDR1 MDHEN, CDR2 SYDVKM. The CDR3 nucleotides read TGTGCCAGCAGCAGAGTACGGGAGGATGCCTACAATGAGCAGTTCTTC. Its protein is CASSRVREDAYNEQFF. Combining the CDR3 with reference TRBV28 and TRBJ2-1 gives the whole variable domain DVKVTQSSRYLVKRTGEKVFLECVQDMDHENMFWYRQDPGLGLRLIYFSYDVKMKEKGDIPEGYSVSREKKERFSLILESASTNQTSMYLCASSRVREDAYNEQFFGPGTRLTVL.

In nucleotides, the CDR3 is TGTGCCAGCAGCTTAATTGGGACAGGCCTAGAGGAGACCCAGTACTTC. Its protein is CASSLIGTGLEETQYF. The J gene is TRBJ2-5, the V gene TRBV5-5, with 8 nucleotides matching TRBD1. The trim removed 2 bases at V and 5 bases at J, leaving 11 bases unmatched. This CDR3 spans 16 amino acids. Per the germline V gene, CDR1 is SGHKS and CDR2 is YYEKEE (reference sequence).

This clone was observed a single time. The chain uses TRBV7-8 and TRBJ2-1; weak D call: TRBD1 (6 bases). Deletions cut 5 bases from V and 7 bases from J, with 9 bases between. CDR3 size: 12 residues. Germline values: CDR1 SGHVS, CDR2 FQNEAQ. CDR3 sequence reads: CASSPGQNEQFF. The DNA for the CDR3 is TGTGCCAGCAGCCCCGGACAGAATGAGCAGTTCTTC. The entire variable domain, with the rest obtained from reference TRBV7-8 and TRBJ2-1, is as follows: GAGVSQSPRYKVAKRGQDVALRCDPISGHVSLFWYQQALGQGPEFLTYFQNEAQLDKSGLPSDRFFAERPEGSVSTLKIQRTQQEDSAVYLCASSPGQNEQFFGPGTRLTVL.

This chain joins TRBV6-4 and TRBJ1-4; D unclear. The V and J ends lost 6 bases and 8 bases respectively, with 22 bases between them. Germline V CDR1 and CDR2: MRHNA, SNTAGT. The CDR3 totals 16 residues. CDR3 amino acids: CASRDALDYRGEKLFF. The CDR3 DNA sequence: TGTGCCAGCAGGGACGCCCTAGACTACCGAGGGGAAAAACTGTTTTTT.

This clone has a single count. The chain employs TRBV20-1 and TRBJ1-2; D call uncertain. This CDR3 contains 10 residues. Germline V gene data show CDR1 as DFQATT and CDR2 as SNEGSKA (reference sequence). V lost 6 bases and J lost 7, with 9 bases in between. The CDR3 reads CSATEGGYTF. The CDR3 DNA reads TGCAGTGCCACGGAGGGTGGCTACACCTTC.

Only a few counts were recorded for this clone. This chain joins TRBV9 and TRBJ2-3, with 15 positions matching TRBD2. Germline CDR1 SGDLS, CDR2 YYNGEE. The J segment lost 2 bases and the V segment lost 1 base, leaving 20 bases of the junction unmatched. CDR3 length equals 23 residues. The CDR3 is CASSVSAPTGTSGGTRFTDTQYF. For the CDR3, the DNA is TGTGCCAGCAGCGTATCTGCACCCACCGGGACTAGCGGGGGGACAAGATTCACAGATACGCAGTATTTT.

CDR3 amino acids: CASSGLTEAGELFF. The CDR3 bases are TGTGCCAGCAGTGGGTTAACGGAGGCCGGGGAGCTGTTTTTT. V is TRBV2 and J is TRBJ2-2; D is perhaps TRBD2 (5 bases). The V gene's germline CDR1 is SNHLY and CDR2 FYNNEI. CDR3 size: 14 residues. V was clipped by 4 bases and J by 6 bases, with 12 bases between them.

This clone was detected only a few times. The chain joins TRBV2 to TRBJ1-5, with D maybe TRBD1 (5 bases). The germline gives CDR1 SNHLY, CDR2 FYNNEI. Between the trimmed V and J ends, which lost 8 bases and 1 base, there was a span of 15 bases. This CDR3 region has 15 residues. CDR3 sequence: CASQRGLGSNQPQHF. Written as DNA, the CDR3 is TGTGCCAGCCAAAGGGGCTTAGGAAGCAATCAGCCCCAGCATTTT.

The V gene is TRBV15, the J gene TRBJ1-4; 7 bases are shared with TRBD1. This CDR3 is 15 amino acids long. Looked up from germline, CDR1 is LNHNV and CDR2 is YYDKDF (reference sequence). Trimming took 1 base from V and 8 from J; bases not matched to a gene: 7. CDR3 sequence reads: CATSRVGGIGEKLFF. The CDR3 DNA reads TGTGCCACCAGCAGAGTAGGGGGCATCGGAGAAAAACTGTTTTTT.

This chain links TRBV7-2 with TRBJ2-7, with 7 nucleotides matching TRBD2. Per germline, CDR1 SGHTA and CDR2 FQGNSA. V was clipped by 5 bases and J by 2 bases; unmatched bases: 9. The CDR3 loop spans 15 amino acids. CDR3 residues: CASSPEGSGAYEQYF. CDR3 bases: TGTGCCAGCAGCCCCGAGGGAAGCGGGGCCTACGAGCAGTACTTC.

The chain is built from TRBV3-1 (or the pseudogene TRBV3-2) and TRBJ2-5, with D possibly being TRBD2 (6 bases). Trimming shortened V by 0 bases and J by 5 bases, and 16 bases separated the two germline ends. The germline CDR1 and CDR2 sequences are LGHDT and YNNKEL (reference sequence). This CDR3 has 16 residues. The CDR3 nucleotides are TGTGCCAGCAGCCAAGATATCCAGCGGGCTGGGGAGACCCAGTACTTC. As protein: CASSQDIQRAGETQYF.

In its sample, this clone was seen once. This sequence joins TRBV9 and TRBJ1-6, with D hard to call. The germline gives CDR1 SGDLS, CDR2 YYNGEE. This CDR3 has 18 amino acids. Trimming took 0 bases from V and 0 from J, leaving 13 bases between them. The DNA for the CDR3 is TGTGCCAGCAGCGTAGAGGCCCGAGGGCCCTCCTATAATTCACCCCTCCACTTT. Protein: CASSVEARGPSYNSPLHF.

This chain links TRBV7-2 with TRBJ1-2; the D gene is possibly TRBD1 (6 bases). The CDR3 contains 13 residues. V was trimmed by 3 bases and J by 5 bases, leaving 10 bases between them. The germline gives CDR1 SGHTA, CDR2 FQGNSA. CDR3: CASSFGRGYGYTF. The CDR3, as DNA: TGTGCCAGCAGCTTCGGCAGGGGATATGGCTACACCTTC. Filled out from reference TRBV7-2 and TRBJ1-2, the complete variable domain reads GAGVSQSPSNKVTEKGKDVELRCDPISGHTALYWYRQSLGQGLEFLIYFQGNSAPDKSGLPSDRFSAERTGGSVSTLTIQRTQQEDSAVYLCASSFGRGYGYTFGSGTRLTVV.